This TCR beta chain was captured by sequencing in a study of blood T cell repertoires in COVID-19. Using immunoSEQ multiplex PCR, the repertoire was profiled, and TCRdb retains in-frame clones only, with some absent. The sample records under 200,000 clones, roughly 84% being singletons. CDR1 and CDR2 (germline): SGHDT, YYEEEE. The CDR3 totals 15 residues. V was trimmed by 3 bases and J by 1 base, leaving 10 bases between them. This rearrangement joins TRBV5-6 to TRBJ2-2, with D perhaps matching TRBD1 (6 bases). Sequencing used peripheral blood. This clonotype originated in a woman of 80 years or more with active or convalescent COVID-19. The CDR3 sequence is CASSYPGQNTGELFF. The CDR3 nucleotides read TGTGCCAGCAGCTATCCGGGACAGAACACCGGGGAGCTGTTTTTT.